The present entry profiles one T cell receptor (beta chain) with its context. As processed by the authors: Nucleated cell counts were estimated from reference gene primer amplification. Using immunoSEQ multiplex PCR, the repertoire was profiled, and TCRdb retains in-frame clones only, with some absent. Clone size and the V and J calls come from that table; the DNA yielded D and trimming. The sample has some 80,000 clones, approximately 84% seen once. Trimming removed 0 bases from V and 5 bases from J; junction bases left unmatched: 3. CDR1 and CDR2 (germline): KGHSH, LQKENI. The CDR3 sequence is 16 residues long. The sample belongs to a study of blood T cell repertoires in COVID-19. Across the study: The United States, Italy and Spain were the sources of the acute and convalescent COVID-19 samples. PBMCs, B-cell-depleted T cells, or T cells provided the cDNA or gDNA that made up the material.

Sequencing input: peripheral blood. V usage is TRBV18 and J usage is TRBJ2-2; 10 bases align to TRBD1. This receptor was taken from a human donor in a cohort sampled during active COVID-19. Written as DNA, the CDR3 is TGTGCCAGCTCACCACCGGGACAGGGGATGACCGGGGAGCTGTTTTTT. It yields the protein CASSPPGQGMTGELFF. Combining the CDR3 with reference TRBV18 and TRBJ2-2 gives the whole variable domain NAGVMQNPRHLVRRRGQEARLRCSPMKGHSHVYWYRQLPEEGLKFMVYLQKENIIDESGMPKERFSAEFPKEGPSILRIQQVVRGDSAAYFCASSPPGQGMTGELFFGEGSRLTVL.